A selection of T cell receptor beta chains follows, all from one sample in a study of graft-versus-host responses after intestinal transplantation. TCRdb's table, derived via immunoSEQ multiplex PCR, lists solely in-frame clones and lacks some. The sample holds tens of thousands of clones, 90% to 95% seen once. These receptors have no identified antigens. The sequencing here drew on unstimulated CD8+ T cells sorted from spleen or lymph node cells, taken before intestinal transplant. All receptors come from a human donor who received an intestinal transplant. Each CDR3 is given with its conserved first and last residue. The order of the fields is CDR3 DNA, CDR3 protein, V gene, J gene, D gene, clone size. The D gene is left open where the match is weak. Clone size is not always given. Where it is, it says once, few, many or a class for expanded clones.

cdr3_nt: TGCGCCAGCAGCCAAGGTCCCAGCGGGAGTGGCGAGCAGTACTTC
cdr3_aa: CASSQGPSGSGEQYF
v_call: TRBV4-1
j_call: TRBJ2-7
d_call: TRBD2
clone_size: once

cdr3_nt: TGTGCCAGTAGTACGACAGGGGGCAAGGGGGAGACCCAGTACTTC
cdr3_aa: CASSTTGGKGETQYF
v_call: TRBV19
j_call: TRBJ2-5
d_call: TRBD1
clone_size: .

cdr3_nt: TGTGCCTGGACTCCTGGCTTCAATGAGCAGTTCTTC
cdr3_aa: CAWTPGFNEQFF
v_call: TRBV30
j_call: TRBJ2-1
d_call: .
clone_size: .

cdr3_nt: TGCGCCAGCAGCCCCGGACAGGGGGCGTTCTTCGAGCAGTACTTC
cdr3_aa: CASSPGQGAFFEQYF
v_call: TRBV5-1
j_call: TRBJ2-7
d_call: TRBD1
clone_size: .

cdr3_nt: TGTGCCAGCTCAGAGGGGGACAGCTCCTACGAGCAGTACTTC
cdr3_aa: CASSEGDSSYEQYF
v_call: TRBV18
j_call: TRBJ2-7
d_call: TRBD1
clone_size: .

cdr3_nt: TGTGCCATCGGAGAGAGGCAATACGAGCAGTACTTC
cdr3_aa: CAIGERQYEQYF
v_call: TRBV10-3
j_call: TRBJ2-7
d_call: .
clone_size: .

cdr3_nt: TGTGCCAGCAGTGAACCCAGGGGGTATGGGAGACTCCTACGAGCAGTAGAGGACCTCATATACTTC
cdr3_aa: CASSEPRGYGRLLRAVEDLIYF
v_call: TRBV2
j_call: TRBJ2-5
d_call: TRBD1
clone_size: .

cdr3_nt: TGTGCCAGCAGCCCTTCGGGGGGGGGCACTGAAGCTTTCTTT
cdr3_aa: CASSPSGGGTEAFF
v_call: TRBV7-9
j_call: TRBJ1-1
d_call: .
clone_size: once

cdr3_nt: TGCGCCAGCAGTGCAGGGCTAGACACTGAAGCTTTCTTT
cdr3_aa: CASSAGLDTEAFF
v_call: TRBV10-1
j_call: TRBJ1-1
d_call: .
clone_size: .

cdr3_nt: TGTGCCAGCACATCGGGACTATCGACAGATACGCAGTATTTT
cdr3_aa: CASTSGLSTDTQYF
v_call: TRBV27
j_call: TRBJ2-3
d_call: TRBD2
clone_size: .

cdr3_nt: TGTGCCAGCAGTGAGGACAGTCCGGACCAGCCCCAGCATTTT
cdr3_aa: CASSEDSPDQPQHF
v_call: TRBV28
j_call: TRBJ1-5
d_call: .
clone_size: .

cdr3_nt: TGTGCCAGCAGCTTAGGCGGGAGAGGACTGTATGGCTACACCTTC
cdr3_aa: CASSLGGRGLYGYTF
v_call: TRBV7-9
j_call: TRBJ1-2
d_call: .
clone_size: .

cdr3_nt: TGTGCCTGGACCACACAGAGAGGGGGGGTCTACTATGGCTACACCTTC
cdr3_aa: CAWTTQRGGVYYGYTF
v_call: TRBV30
j_call: TRBJ1-2
d_call: .
clone_size: .